The TCR beta chain under discussion was sequenced for a study of T-cell reconstitution after alpha-beta-depleted transplantation in children. Study findings and constraints: Diversity of TCRbeta at day 60 was high in some patients, arising from surviving recipient T cells and thymic progenitors. From newly produced T cells came most of the T-cell counts and diversity one year after transplant. There were reportedly several hundred expanded graft clones from which alpha-beta T cells came about two months after transplant.

Germline CDR1 and CDR2: MNHEY and SMNVEV (reference sequence). This CDR3 is 13 amino acids long. Trimming shortened V by 5 bases and J by 4 bases, and 11 bases separated the two germline ends. This clonotype was observed many times. Antigen: not known. Unique molecular identifiers were used to barcode this TCRbeta library. TCRdb re-called the PCR reads with MiXCR, one entry per CDR3 protein. In the table there are nearly 250,000 distinct CDR3 sequences, 6.5% to 9% of which are singletons. The V gene is TRBV27, the J gene TRBJ1-1; D unclear. The clonotype was recovered from a male patient aged 10 to 17 who had a stem cell transplant for acute lymphoblastic leukemia, so the T cells may come from the graft donor. The starting material was PBMCs, mostly from graft donor cells, obtained 180 days after TCRalphabeta/CD19-depleted stem cell transplant. CDR3 residues: CASSLAMGTEAFF. CDR3 bases: TGTGCCAGCAGTCTCGCCATGGGCACTGAAGCTTTCTTT.